The 27 T cell receptor beta chains presented below share a single source sample, sequenced in a study of Graves' ophthalmopathy and Graves' hyperthyroidism. Amplification of the TCR beta CDR3 regions used RNA transcripts (as template). RT-PCR in the first round used HTBI primers; a second-round multiplex PCR followed. MiXCR was run by TCRdb on the multiplex PCR reads, yielding one entry per CDR3 protein. The sample has 200,000 to 250,000 distinct CDR3 sequences, 20% to 25% seen once. The specimen sequenced was peripheral blood. Receptor source: a woman between 50 and 59 years old with Graves' ophthalmopathy.

V gene TRBV24-1 combines with J gene TRBJ2-5, with 12 bases lining up with TRBD2. The CDR3 totals 17 residues. The V gene end was trimmed by 1 base and the J gene end by 3 bases; junction bases not matched to a gene: 5. The germline V gene has CDR1 KGHDR and CDR2 SFDVKD. CDR3 protein: CATSDFLAGGPEETQYF. For the CDR3, the DNA is TGTGCCACCAGTGATTTCCTAGCGGGGGGGCCAGAAGAGACCCAGTACTTC.

The chain recombines TRBV24-1 with TRBJ2-4; a possible D gene is TRBD2 (6 bases). The CDR3 runs to 17 residues. Trimming removed 6 bases at V and 0 bases at J, with 17 bases between. Looked up from germline, CDR1 is KGHDR and CDR2 is SFDVKD. CDR3 in DNA: TGTGCCACCAGTCGGGGGATTAGGAGCCTAGCCAAAAACATTCAGTACTTC. It yields the protein CATSRGIRSLAKNIQYF.

This clonotype appeared many times. The chain couples TRBV12-3 or TRBV12-4 to TRBJ1-5; no reliable D call. The V end was cut by 7 bases, the J end by 4 bases, with 11 bases between. This CDR3 region has 13 residues. The DNA of the CDR3 is TGTGCCAGCAAACGCTCGGGGAATCAGCCCCAGCATTTT. Its translation is CASKRSGNQPQHF.

This clonotype was seen many times. V usage is TRBV4-1 and J usage is TRBJ2-2, with a possible D match to TRBD2 (5 bases). V was shortened by 1 base and J by 5 bases, with 8 bases between the two germline ends. The CDR3 contains 14 residues. CDR1 is MGHRA and CDR2 is YSYEKL in the germline V gene. This CDR3 is CASSQGTPTGELFF. The CDR3 DNA reads TGCGCCAGCAGCCAAGGGACTCCAACCGGGGAGCTGTTTTTT.

This clonotype came up many times. J is TRBJ1-1 and V is TRBV19, with 7 positions matching TRBD1. The CDR3 is 10 amino acids. V shed 6 bases, J shed 12 bases, and the junction held 4 bases outside the gene matches. CDR1 and CDR2 from the germline V gene are LNHDA and SQIVND (reference sequence). The CDR3 DNA is TGTGCCAGTAGCCAGGGGGTGACTTTCTTT. This translates into CASSQGVTFF.

The chain carries TRBV7-8 and TRBJ1-5; a weak D match, TRBD1 (6 bases). Germline V gives CDR1 SGHVS, CDR2 FQNEAQ. The CDR3 contains 16 residues. V lost 1 base to trimming and J lost 4 bases, with 14 bases between them. The CDR3 reads CASSLVRGLSNQPQHF. The CDR3 DNA reads TGTGCCAGCAGCTTAGTCCGGGGGCTGTCAAATCAGCCCCAGCATTTT.

V and J are TRBV6-1 and TRBJ1-2; TRBD1 matches 7 bases. V shed 5 bases and J 6 bases; nucleotides not matched to a gene: 9. Germline lookup yields CDR1 MNHNS and CDR2 SASEGT. The CDR3 has 14 residues. CDR3 nucleotides: TGTGCCAGCAGTCCACAGACAGGGATTCATGGCTACACCTTC. This gives the protein CASSPQTGIHGYTF.

This chain uses TRBV5-5 with TRBJ2-7; TRBD1 might be the D (6 bases). Germline-derived CDR1 and CDR2 are SGHKS and YYEKEE (reference sequence). The germline V and J ends were trimmed by 5 bases and 0 bases, with 18 bases remaining between them. This CDR3 is built from 16 residues. The CDR3 spells CASRRTTGPLSYEQYF. The CDR3 nucleotides are TGTGCCAGCAGACGTACAACAGGGCCCCTCTCCTACGAGCAGTACTTC.

There are many counts of this clonotype. The V gene is TRBV5-1, the J gene TRBJ2-5; unclear D gene. V lost 0 bases and J lost 3, with 12 bases in between. The V gene's germline CDR1 is SGHRS and CDR2 YFSETQ. The CDR3 is 15 residues long. The CDR3 DNA reads as TGCGCCAGCAGCTTGGTAGACGTTCGGGAAGAGACCCAGTACTTC. This translates into CASSLVDVREETQYF.

This clonotype was counted ten times or more. J is TRBJ1-1 and V is TRBV2, with 9 bases identical to TRBD1. In germline, CDR1 is SNHLY, CDR2 FYNNEI. This CDR3 spans 13 amino acids. V lost 9 bases, J lost 3 bases, and 5 bases stayed unmatched. The CDR3 coding sequence is TGTGCCAGGACACAGGGGGCATACACTGAAGCTTTCTTT. Translation gives CARTQGAYTEAFF.

This clonotype was observed many times. The CDR3 loop is CAWSYGGHQPQHF. In DNA, the CDR3 is TGTGCCTGGAGTTACGGAGGACATCAGCCCCAGCATTTT. The chain combines TRBV30 with TRBJ1-5; D gene uncertain. This CDR3 has 13 residues. Deletions cut 2 bases from V and 5 bases from J, with 10 bases between. Germline CDR1 reads GTSNPN; CDR2 reads SVGIG (reference sequence).

The sample holds many counts of this clonotype. The CDR3: CASSLATGVGELFF. DNA of the CDR3: TGTGCCAGCAGCTTGGCGACGGGTGTGGGGGAGCTGTTTTTT. This rearrangement joins TRBV11-2 to TRBJ2-2; no clear D gene. This CDR3 spans 14 amino acids. Germline V lookup: CDR1 SGHAT, CDR2 FQNNGV. V lost 3 bases, J lost 8 bases, and 13 bases lay in between. The full variable domain, in which reference TRBV11-2 and TRBJ2-2 provide the parts outside the CDR3, is EAGVAQSPRYKIIEKRQSVAFWCNPISGHATLYWYQQILGQGPKLLIQFQNNGVVDDSQLPKDRFSAERLKGVDSTLKIQPAKLEDSAVYLCASSLATGVGELFFGEGSRLTVL.

This clonotype has ten or more counts. The chain has TRBV20-1 and TRBJ1-1; a weak D match, TRBD1 (6 bases). The length of the CDR3 is 13 residues. Germline V gives CDR1 DFQATT, CDR2 SNEGSKA (reference sequence). V dropped 1 base and J dropped 6 bases, with 12 bases sitting between them. The CDR3 region has the DNA TGCAGTGCTAGAGGGGGGGGCGGCGCTGAAGCTTTCTTT. It is translated as CSARGGGGAEAFF.

V gene TRBV2 combines with J gene TRBJ2-2; 10 bases map to TRBD1. J gave up 4 bases and V 7 bases, and 6 bases lay outside the gene matches. The germline gives CDR1 SNHLY, CDR2 FYNNEI. This CDR3 spans 15 amino acids. The CDR3: CASIGGQGTTGELFF. CDR3 DNA: TGTGCCAGCATAGGGGGACAGGGGACCACCGGGGAGCTGTTTTTT. Using reference TRBV2 and TRBJ2-2 for the parts outside the CDR3, the full variable domain is EPEVTQTPSHQVTQMGQEVILRCVPISNHLYFYWYRQILGQKVEFLVSFYNNEISEKSEIFDDQFSVERPDGSNFTLKIRSTKLEDSAMYFCASIGGQGTTGELFFGEGSRLTVL.

The V call is TRBV18, the J call TRBJ2-5; D is possibly TRBD1 (6 bases). The ends were cut back, 8 bases at V and 4 bases at J, with 23 bases in the middle. The V gene's germline CDR1 is KGHSH and CDR2 LQKENI. This CDR3 is built from 16 residues. The CDR3: CASVSRDTNGGETQYF. In DNA, the CDR3 is TGTGCCAGCGTGTCCCGGGACACAAACGGAGGAGAGACCCAGTACTTC.

Many counts were recorded for this clonotype. For the CDR3, the DNA is TGCAGTGCTAGAGATCCAAGGGGCACTGAAGCTTTCTTT. Encoded protein: CSARDPRGTEAFF. The rearrangement links TRBV20-1 to TRBJ1-1; D may be TRBD1 (5 bases). V was clipped by 0 bases and J by 4 bases, with 9 bases between them. This CDR3 has 13 residues. CDR1 is DFQATT, CDR2 SNEGSKA, per germline (reference sequence).

The chain links TRBV18 to TRBJ1-1, with D perhaps matching TRBD1 (5 bases). V was pared by 5 bases and J by 4 bases, with 11 bases between. The CDR3 extends over 13 amino acids. From germline, CDR1 is KGHSH and CDR2 LQKENI. CDR3 coding DNA: TGTGCCAGCTCAGTACAGGAGGGCACTGAAGCTTTCTTT. It yields the protein CASSVQEGTEAFF.

This clonotype was found many times. The V call is TRBV2, the J call TRBJ2-7; D might be TRBD2 (5 bases). Germline V gene lookup returns CDR1 SNHLY and CDR2 FYNNEI. V gave up 6 bases and J gave up 2 bases, with 11 bases separating them. This CDR3 region has 13 residues. Here the CDR3 DNA reads TGTGCCAGCAGCGGGGATCCAACCTACGAGCAGTACTTC. It is translated as CASSGDPTYEQYF. Looking up the rest from reference TRBV2 and TRBJ2-7 gives the full variable domain: EPEVTQTPSHQVTQMGQEVILRCVPISNHLYFYWYRQILGQKVEFLVSFYNNEISEKSEIFDDQFSVERPDGSNFTLKIRSTKLEDSAMYFCASSGDPTYEQYFGPGTRLTVT.

This clonotype occurred many times. The CDR3 sequence: CAWTPSGYEQYF. As DNA, the CDR3 is TGTGCCTGGACCCCCTCTGGTTACGAGCAGTACTTC. The rearrangement joins TRBV30 to TRBJ2-7; D not certain. With 4 bases removed from V and 4 bases from J, the gap between germline ends came to 11 bases. The germline V gene encodes CDR1 GTSNPN and CDR2 SVGIG (reference sequence). The CDR3 sequence is 12 residues long.

This clonotype was counted many times. The chain joins TRBV19 to TRBJ1-1, with TRBD1 matching over 9 bases. V was clipped by 6 bases and J by 5 bases; unmatched bases: 7. Germline V gene data show CDR1 as LNHDA and CDR2 as SQIVND (reference sequence). This CDR3 region has 14 residues. In DNA, the CDR3 is TGTGCCAGTAGGCCGACAGGGGGACAGACTGAAGCTTTCTTT. Its protein is CASRPTGGQTEAFF. Full variable domain (missing parts from reference TRBV19 and TRBJ1-1): DGGITQSPKYLFRKEGQNVTLSCEQNLNHDAMYWYRQDPGQGLRLIYYSQIVNDFQKGDIAEGYSVSREKKESFPLTVTSAQKNPTAFYLCASRPTGGQTEAFFGQGTRLTVV.

This clonotype showed up many times. The rearrangement links TRBV20-1 to TRBJ2-7, with TRBD2 matching 15 bases. The J segment lost 3 bases and the V segment lost 5 bases, leaving 2 bases of the junction unmatched. The CDR3 has 14 residues. CDR1 and CDR2 from the germline V gene are DFQATT and SNEGSKA (reference sequence). Here the CDR3 DNA reads TGCAGTGCTGGGGGACTAGCGGGAGGCTACGAGCAGTACTTC. Translating it yields CSAGGLAGGYEQYF.

About this clonotype itself: A much larger clone sits a single nucleotide away, making a read error possible. The CDR3 region is CACSFTPGLAGREQYF. For the CDR3, the DNA is TGCGCCTGCAGCTTTACCCCGGGACTAGCGGGTCGTGAGCAGTACTTC. The chain has TRBV5-1 and TRBJ2-7, with 12 bases fitting TRBD2. Germline CDR1 and CDR2: SGHRS and YFSETQ. The CDR3 sequence is 16 residues long.

CDR3 coding DNA: TGTGCCAGCTCACCAGGGGCTAGCGGGAAGAATGAGCAGTTCTTC. It codes for CASSPGASGKNEQFF. J is TRBJ2-1 and V is TRBV18, with 9 bases aligning to TRBD2. Germline CDR1 and CDR2: KGHSH and LQKENI. Trimming took 2 bases from V and 7 from J; bases not matched to a gene: 6. The CDR3 has 15 residues. The full variable domain, in which reference TRBV18 and TRBJ2-1 provide the parts outside the CDR3, is NAGVMQNPRHLVRRRGQEARLRCSPMKGHSHVYWYRQLPEEGLKFMVYLQKENIIDESGMPKERFSAEFPKEGPSILRIQQVVRGDSAAYFCASSPGASGKNEQFFGPGTRLTVL.

The sample holds a few counts of this clonotype. The chain recombines TRBV12-3 or TRBV12-4 with TRBJ1-5; 8 nucleotides agree with TRBD1. The CDR3 consists of 14 residues. J was trimmed by 3 bases and V by 5 bases; bases with no gene match: 3. CDR3 amino acids: CASSRQGYNQPQHF. The DNA of the CDR3 is TGTGCCAGCAGTCGACAGGGGTACAATCAGCCCCAGCATTTT.

This chain connects TRBV19 to TRBJ2-7, with D possibly being TRBD2 (6 bases). The V end was cut by 4 bases, the J end by 7 bases, with 20 bases between. The CDR3 has 15 residues. The germline CDR1 and CDR2 sequences are LNHDA and SQIVND (reference sequence). The CDR3 bases are TGTGCCAGTAGTACCCTCGGGACTTCACTATGGGAGCAGTACTTC. It encodes CASSTLGTSLWEQYF. Full variable domain (missing parts from reference TRBV19 and TRBJ2-7): DGGITQSPKYLFRKEGQNVTLSCEQNLNHDAMYWYRQDPGQGLRLIYYSQIVNDFQKGDIAEGYSVSREKKESFPLTVTSAQKNPTAFYLCASSTLGTSLWEQYFGPGTRLTVT.

This clonotype appeared many times. This rearrangement joins TRBV19 to TRBJ1-5, with D perhaps TRBD1 (5 bases). The V end lost 7 bases, the J end lost 4 bases, and 14 bases lay between the germline ends. Germline CDR1 and CDR2: LNHDA and SQIVND (reference sequence). The CDR3 totals 14 residues. CDR3 protein: CASNGGGGNQPQHF. CDR3 bases: TGTGCCAGTAACGGCGGGGGAGGTAATCAGCCCCAGCATTTT.

This clonotype was recorded many times. The V and J genes are TRBV30 and TRBJ1-5; weak D call: TRBD1 (5 bases). Trimming took 8 bases from V and 7 from J, leaving 15 bases between them. Germline-derived CDR1 and CDR2 are GTSNPN and SVGIG (reference sequence). CDR3 length equals 12 residues. The CDR3 DNA reads TGTGCCCGGAACTGGAGGGGCCAGCCCCAGCATTTT. Protein: CARNWRGQPQHF.